This TCR beta chain originates from a study of blood T cells in healthy people across ages. Study findings and constraints: Measured against age, TCR beta diversity per million T cells decreased in a roughly linear manner.

For the second PCR, which ran for about 7 to 11 cycles, a sample-barcoded 5' primer and a J-beta primer mix were used. Paired-end reads containing CDR3 totaled no fewer than 2.5 million for each sample. TCRdb called the 5' RACE reads again in MiXCR, with one record for every CDR3 protein. The table has some 900,000 distinct CDR3 sequences, around 46% seen once. As for this clonotype: Its specificity is not known.

Sequencing input: blood. This TCR came from a man aged 30 to 45 in good health.

CDR3 loop: CASTKGQGRGTNEKLFF. CDR3 DNA sequence: TGCGCCAGTACCAAGGGACAGGGCCGTGGAACTAATGAAAAACTGTTTTTT. V and J are TRBV5-1 and TRBJ1-4; the match to TRBD1 covers 9 bases. Germline-derived CDR1 and CDR2 are SGHRS and YFSETQ. The CDR3 runs to 17 residues. V lost 8 bases to trimming and J lost 1 base; unmatched junction nucleotides: 12.